What follows are 14 T cell receptor beta chains derived from one specimen sequenced in a study of PD-L1 blockade in urothelial cancer. The time point was: pretreatment peripheral blood. The protocol was immunoSEQ multiplex PCR, while the TCRdb copy is restricted to in-frame clones and leaves out a portion. Of around 86,000 clones listed, around four fifths are singletons. The material was PBMCs, obtained around atezolizumab (anti-PD-L1) treatment. The source of these receptors is a man in his forties or fifties with urothelial cancer.

The rearrangement uses TRBV25-1 and TRBJ2-7, with TRBD2 matching over 8 bases. The CDR3 is made up of 15 amino acids. Germline trimming cut 7 bases from V and 6 bases from J; bases unmatched to any gene: 14. CDR1 is MGHDK and CDR2 is SYGVNS in the germline V gene. CDR3 in DNA: TGTGCCAGCACCCCGGGAGGGCCGCGTCTGGGCGAGCAGTACTTC. Residues: CASTPGGPRLGEQYF.

J is TRBJ2-2 and V is TRBV5-5; D is undetermined. This CDR3 is 14 amino acids long. V was trimmed by 4 bases and J by 6 bases, leaving 13 bases between them. CDR1 SGHKS and CDR2 YYEKEE come from the germline V gene (reference sequence). This chain's CDR3 is CASSLIQVAGELFF. CDR3 DNA: TGTGCCAGCAGCCTGATCCAGGTCGCCGGGGAGCTGTTTTTT.

This chain connects TRBV30 to TRBJ2-5; 9 positions agree with TRBD2. J was trimmed by 4 bases and V by 6 bases; bases with no gene match: 9. CDR3 length equals 14 residues. Germline V CDR1 and CDR2: GTSNPN, SVGIG (reference sequence). CDR3 amino acids: CACSREGGGETQYF. The CDR3 DNA reads as TGTGCCTGCTCGCGGGAGGGGGGCGGAGAGACCCAGTACTTC.

This clone was observed a single time. The chain combines TRBV28 with TRBJ2-3, with 7 bases lining up with TRBD1. Germline V gene data show CDR1 as MDHEN and CDR2 as SYDVKM. The J segment lost 4 bases and the V segment lost 3 bases, leaving 4 bases of the junction unmatched. The CDR3 covers 14 residues. CDR3 sequence reads: CASSLFDRADTQYF. In nucleotides, the CDR3 is TGTGCCAGCAGTTTGTTCGACAGGGCAGATACGCAGTATTTT.

As regards this clone: Sequence at one end of the junction differs from germline and may be a read error. This sequence joins TRBV7-7 and TRBJ2-5; D uncertain. CDR1 SSHAT and CDR2 FNYEAQ come from the germline V gene (reference sequence). This CDR3 region has 16 residues. The chain's CDR3 is CASSSTKLLNKETQYF. The CDR3 nucleotides read TGTGCTAGCAGCTCGACCAAACTACTAAATAAAGAGACCCAGTACTTC.

The table lists this clone with a count of one. V gene TRBV6-1 combines with J gene TRBJ2-3; TRBD1 agrees at 12 bases. Trimming removed 3 bases from V and 6 bases from J; junction bases left unmatched: 1. In germline, CDR1 is MNHNS, CDR2 SASEGT. The CDR3 is 14 residues long. This CDR3 reads CASSEGQGADTQYF. The CDR3 nucleotides are TGTGCCAGCAGTGAGGGACAGGGGGCGGATACGCAGTATTTT.

The chain uses TRBV7-2 and TRBJ2-7, with a possible D match to TRBD1 (5 bases). CDR1 is SGHTA and CDR2 is FQGNSA in the germline V gene. The CDR3 spans 12 residues. Trimming removed 6 bases from V and 5 bases from J, with 11 bases in between. The CDR3 protein is CASSPQGDEQYF. CDR3 coding DNA: TGTGCCAGCAGTCCGCAGGGCGACGAGCAGTACTTC.

This clone was counted only a few times. The genes are TRBV19 and TRBJ1-1, with a weak D call TRBD1 (5 bases). The ends were cut back, 4 bases at V and 4 bases at J, with 10 bases in the middle. The CDR3 contains 13 residues. Germline V lookup: CDR1 LNHDA, CDR2 SQIVND (reference sequence). CDR3 residues: CASSKGRGTEAFF. The CDR3 DNA sequence: TGTGCCAGTAGTAAGGGAAGGGGCACTGAAGCTTTCTTT.

The V call is TRBV27, the J call TRBJ2-5; 8 nucleotides match TRBD1. Germline CDR1 is MNHEY and CDR2 is SMNVEV (reference sequence). The trim removed 7 bases at V and 5 bases at J, leaving 12 bases unmatched. The CDR3 is 15 amino acids. The CDR3 protein is CASTIDWDRRETQYF. DNA of the CDR3: TGTGCCAGCACCATAGATTGGGACAGGAGGGAGACCCAGTACTTC.

This sequence joins TRBV27 and TRBJ1-1; D might be TRBD1 (6 bases). CDR1 MNHEY and CDR2 SMNVEV come from the germline V gene (reference sequence). The CDR3 is made up of 17 amino acids. Trimming took 7 bases from V and 4 from J, leaving 25 bases between them. CDR3 amino acids: CASTLAPPRQAFTEAFF. CDR3 DNA sequence: TGTGCCAGCACCCTCGCCCCCCCGAGACAGGCGTTCACTGAAGCTTTCTTT.

This sequence joins TRBV28 and TRBJ2-3; 7 bases are shared with TRBD2. The germline CDR1 and CDR2 sequences are MDHEN and SYDVKM. This CDR3 region has 15 residues. V lost 2 bases, J lost 2 bases, and 4 bases stayed unmatched. In DNA, the CDR3 is TGTGCCAGCAGTTTAGGCGGGAGAGTCACAGATACGCAGTATTTT. It specifies CASSLGGRVTDTQYF.

This clone was picked up a small number of times. The chain links TRBV5-1 to TRBJ1-5; 7 bases align to TRBD1. This CDR3 has 15 residues. CDR1 SGHRS and CDR2 YFSETQ come from the germline V gene. Trimming took 4 bases from V and 7 from J; bases not matched to a gene: 11. The CDR3 protein is CASSPEGAGEQPQHF. The CDR3 DNA reads as TGCGCCAGCAGCCCCGAGGGGGCCGGGGAACAGCCCCAGCATTTT. Together with reference TRBV5-1 and TRBJ1-5, the CDR3 gives the full variable domain: KAGVTQTPRYLIKTRGQQVTLSCSPISGHRSVSWYQQTPGQGLQFLFEYFSETQRNKGNFPGRFSGRQFSNSRSEMNVSTLELGDSALYLCASSPEGAGEQPQHFGDGTRLSIL.

This clone was seen more than once but under ten times. The chain links TRBV19 to TRBJ1-1; TRBD1 aligns across 8 bases. The CDR3 has 15 amino acids. V was clipped by 5 bases and J by 0 bases; unmatched bases: 5. Germline CDR1 is LNHDA and CDR2 is SQIVND (reference sequence). The CDR3 bases are TGTGCCAGTAGTCCATCGACAGGGGTGAACACTGAAGCTTTCTTT. Encoded protein: CASSPSTGVNTEAFF.

The V and J genes are TRBV5-4 and TRBJ2-2; 7 positions agree with TRBD2. The germline V gene has CDR1 SGHNT and CDR2 YYREEE (reference sequence). The CDR3 covers 18 residues. With V trimmed by 5 bases and J by 5 bases, 18 bases remained unmatched. CDR3 in amino acids: CASSPRPMAGVGTGELFF. The CDR3 region has the DNA TGTGCCAGCAGTCCTCGCCCCATGGCGGGAGTGGGAACCGGGGAGCTGTTTTTT.